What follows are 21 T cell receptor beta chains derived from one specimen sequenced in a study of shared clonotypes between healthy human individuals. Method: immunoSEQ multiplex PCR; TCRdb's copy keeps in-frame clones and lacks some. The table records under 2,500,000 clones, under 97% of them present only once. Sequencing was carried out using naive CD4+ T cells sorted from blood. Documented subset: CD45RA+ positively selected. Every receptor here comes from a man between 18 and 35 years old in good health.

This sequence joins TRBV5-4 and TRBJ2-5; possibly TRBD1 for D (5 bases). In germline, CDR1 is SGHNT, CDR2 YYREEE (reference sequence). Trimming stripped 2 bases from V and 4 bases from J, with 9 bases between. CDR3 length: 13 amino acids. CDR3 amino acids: CASSFRQIETQYF. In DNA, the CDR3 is TGTGCCAGCAGCTTCAGACAGATAGAGACCCAGTACTTC.

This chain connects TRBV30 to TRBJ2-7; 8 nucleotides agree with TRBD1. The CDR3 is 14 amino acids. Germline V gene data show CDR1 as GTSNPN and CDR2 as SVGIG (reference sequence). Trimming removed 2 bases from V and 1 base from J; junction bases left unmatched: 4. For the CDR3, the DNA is TGTGCCTGGAGTCTGGACAGGGAGTCCTACGAGCAGTACTTC. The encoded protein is CAWSLDRESYEQYF. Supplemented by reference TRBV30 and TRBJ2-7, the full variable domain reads SQTIHQWPATLVQPVGSPLSLECTVEGTSNPNLYWYRQAAGRGLQLLFYSVGIGQISSEVPQNLSASRPQDRQFILSSKKLLLSDSGFYLCAWSLDRESYEQYFGPGTRLTVT.

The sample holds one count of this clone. The CDR3 region has the DNA TGTGCCAGCAGCTGGGGGACAGGGAATGAAAAACTGTTTTTT. Its protein product is CASSWGTGNEKLFF. The J gene is TRBJ1-4, the V gene TRBV11-2, with 9 bases matching TRBD1. CDR1 and CDR2 from the germline V gene are SGHAT and FQNNGV. The J segment lost 5 bases and the V segment lost 4 bases, leaving 2 bases of the junction unmatched. The CDR3 is made up of 14 amino acids.

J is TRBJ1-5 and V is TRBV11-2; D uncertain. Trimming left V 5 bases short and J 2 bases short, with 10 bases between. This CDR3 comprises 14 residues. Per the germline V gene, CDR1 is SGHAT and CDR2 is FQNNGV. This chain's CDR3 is CASSHDWGNQPQHF. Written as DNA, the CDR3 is TGTGCCAGCAGCCACGACTGGGGCAATCAGCCCCAGCATTTT.

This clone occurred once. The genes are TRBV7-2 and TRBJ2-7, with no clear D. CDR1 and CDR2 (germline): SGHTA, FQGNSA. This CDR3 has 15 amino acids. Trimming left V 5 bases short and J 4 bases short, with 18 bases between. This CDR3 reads CASSPSQARQYEQYF. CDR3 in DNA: TGTGCCAGCAGCCCCAGTCAGGCCAGGCAATACGAGCAGTACTTC.

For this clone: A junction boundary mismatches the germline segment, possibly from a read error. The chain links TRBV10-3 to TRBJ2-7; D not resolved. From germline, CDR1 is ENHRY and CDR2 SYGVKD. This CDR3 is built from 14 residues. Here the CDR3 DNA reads TGTGCCATCACTGAGGATTTACCACCCTACGAGCAGTACTTC. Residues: CAITEDLPPYEQYF.

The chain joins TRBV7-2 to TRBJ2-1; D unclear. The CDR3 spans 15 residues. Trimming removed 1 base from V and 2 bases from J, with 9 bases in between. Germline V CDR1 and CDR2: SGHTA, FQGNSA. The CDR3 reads CASSLDSGTYNEQFF. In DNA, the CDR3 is TGTGCCAGCAGCTTAGACTCAGGAACCTACAATGAGCAGTTCTTC.

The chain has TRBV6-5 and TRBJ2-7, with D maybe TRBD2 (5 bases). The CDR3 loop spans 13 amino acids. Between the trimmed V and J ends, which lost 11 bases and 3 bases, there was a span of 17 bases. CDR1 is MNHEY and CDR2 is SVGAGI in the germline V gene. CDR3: CAVQAALNYEQYF. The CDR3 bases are TGTGCCGTGCAAGCGGCATTGAACTACGAGCAGTACTTC.

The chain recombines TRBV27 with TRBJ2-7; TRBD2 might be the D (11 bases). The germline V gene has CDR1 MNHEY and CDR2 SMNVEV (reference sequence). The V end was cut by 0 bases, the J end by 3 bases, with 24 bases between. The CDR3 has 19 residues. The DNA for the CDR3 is TGTGCCAGCAGTTTATCAAGGACAGGGGGGACTAGCGGAGTCTACGAGCAGTACTTC. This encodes CASSLSRTGGTSGVYEQYF.

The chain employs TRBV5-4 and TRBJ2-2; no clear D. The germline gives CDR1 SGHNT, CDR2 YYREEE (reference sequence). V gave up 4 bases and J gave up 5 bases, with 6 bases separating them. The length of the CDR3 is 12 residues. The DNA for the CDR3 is TGTGCCAGCAGCACGACGACCGGGGAGCTGTTTTTT. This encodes CASSTTTGELFF.

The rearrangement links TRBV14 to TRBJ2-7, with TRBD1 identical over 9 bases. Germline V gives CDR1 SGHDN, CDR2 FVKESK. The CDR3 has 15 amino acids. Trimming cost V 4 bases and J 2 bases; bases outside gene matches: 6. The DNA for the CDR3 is TGTGCCAGCAGCCGGACCGGGACAGGGCCCTACGAGCAGTACTTC. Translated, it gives CASSRTGTGPYEQYF. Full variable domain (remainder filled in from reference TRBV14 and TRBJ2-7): EAGVTQFPSHSVIEKGQTVTLRCDPISGHDNLYWYRRVMGKEIKFLLHFVKESKQDESGMPNNRFLAERTGGTYSTLKVQPAELEDSGVYFCASSRTGTGPYEQYFGPGTRLTVT.

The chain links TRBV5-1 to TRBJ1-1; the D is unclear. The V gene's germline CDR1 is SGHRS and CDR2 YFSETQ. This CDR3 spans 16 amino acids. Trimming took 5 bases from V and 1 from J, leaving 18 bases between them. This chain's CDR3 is CASSRSDGRENTEAFF. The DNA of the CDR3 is TGCGCCAGCAGTCGTTCGGACGGTCGGGAGAACACTGAAGCTTTCTTT.

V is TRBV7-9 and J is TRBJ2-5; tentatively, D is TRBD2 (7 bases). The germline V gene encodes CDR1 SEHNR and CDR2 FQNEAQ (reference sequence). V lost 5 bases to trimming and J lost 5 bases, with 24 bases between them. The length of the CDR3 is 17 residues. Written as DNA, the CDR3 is TGTGCCAGCAGCCTCGGGGGCGGGGGCGATCGATGGGAGACCCAGTACTTC. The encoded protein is CASSLGGGGDRWETQYF.

The CDR3 nucleotides read TGTGCCAGCAATCCAAGCGGGAGGGGATGGGAGACCCAGTACTTC. Translation: CASNPSGRGWETQYF. The chain joins TRBV11-2 to TRBJ2-5; 10 nucleotides agree with TRBD2. This CDR3 has 15 residues. V dropped 7 bases and J dropped 5; count of bases not matched to a gene: 10. Germline CDR1 reads SGHAT; CDR2 reads FQNNGV.

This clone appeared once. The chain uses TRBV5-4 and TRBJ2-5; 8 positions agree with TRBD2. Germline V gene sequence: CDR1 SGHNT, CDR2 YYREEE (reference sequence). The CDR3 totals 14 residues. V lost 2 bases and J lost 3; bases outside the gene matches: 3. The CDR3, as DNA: TGTGCCAGCAGCTTAGCGGGAGTTGAAGAGACCCAGTACTTC. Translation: CASSLAGVEETQYF.

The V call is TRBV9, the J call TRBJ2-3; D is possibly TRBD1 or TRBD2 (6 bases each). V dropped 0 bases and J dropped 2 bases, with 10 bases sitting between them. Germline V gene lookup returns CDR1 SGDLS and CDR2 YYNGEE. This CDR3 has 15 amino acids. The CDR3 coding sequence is TGTGCCAGCAGCGTAGATGGGGGGCTCACAGATACGCAGTATTTT. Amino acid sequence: CASSVDGGLTDTQYF.

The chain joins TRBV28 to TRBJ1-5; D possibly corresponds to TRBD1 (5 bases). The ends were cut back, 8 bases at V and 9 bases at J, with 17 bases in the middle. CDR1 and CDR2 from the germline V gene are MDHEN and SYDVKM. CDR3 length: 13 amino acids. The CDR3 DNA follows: TGTGCCAGCTCTTGGGGCGGACTAGGGCCCCAGCATTTT. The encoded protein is CASSWGGLGPQHF.

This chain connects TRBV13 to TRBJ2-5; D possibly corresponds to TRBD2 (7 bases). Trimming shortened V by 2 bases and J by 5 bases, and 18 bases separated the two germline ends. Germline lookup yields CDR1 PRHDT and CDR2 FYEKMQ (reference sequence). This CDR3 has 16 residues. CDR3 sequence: CASSLRGGGKSETQYF. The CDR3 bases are TGTGCCAGCAGCTTAAGGGGGGGCGGTAAGTCCGAGACCCAGTACTTC.

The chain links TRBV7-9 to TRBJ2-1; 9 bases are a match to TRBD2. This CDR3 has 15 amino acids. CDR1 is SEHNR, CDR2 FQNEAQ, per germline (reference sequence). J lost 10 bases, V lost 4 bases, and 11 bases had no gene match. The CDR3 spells CASSSLAGVSSEQFF. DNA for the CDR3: TGTGCCAGCAGCTCTTTAGCGGGAGTTTCTTCCGAGCAGTTCTTC.

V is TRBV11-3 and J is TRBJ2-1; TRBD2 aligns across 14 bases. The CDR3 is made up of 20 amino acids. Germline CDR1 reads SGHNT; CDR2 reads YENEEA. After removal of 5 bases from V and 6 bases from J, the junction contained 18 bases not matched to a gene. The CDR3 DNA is TGTGCCAGCAGCCGAGGGGGACTAGCGGGGGCCCTTCGAGGGGTCAATGAGCAGTTCTTC. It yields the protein CASSRGGLAGALRGVNEQFF. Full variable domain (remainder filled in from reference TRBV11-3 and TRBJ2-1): EAGVVQSPRYKIIEKKQPVAFWCNPISGHNTLYWYLQNLGQGPELLIRYENEEAVDDSQLPKDRFSAERLKGVDSTLKIQPAELGDSAVYLCASSRGGLAGALRGVNEQFFGPGTRLTVL.

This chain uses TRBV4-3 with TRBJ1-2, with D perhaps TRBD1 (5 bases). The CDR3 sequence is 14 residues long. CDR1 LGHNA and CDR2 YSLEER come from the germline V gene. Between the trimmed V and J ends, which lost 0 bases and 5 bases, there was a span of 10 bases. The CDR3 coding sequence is TGCGCCAGCAGCCAAGACAGGGTAGGGTATGGCTACACCTTC. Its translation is CASSQDRVGYGYTF.